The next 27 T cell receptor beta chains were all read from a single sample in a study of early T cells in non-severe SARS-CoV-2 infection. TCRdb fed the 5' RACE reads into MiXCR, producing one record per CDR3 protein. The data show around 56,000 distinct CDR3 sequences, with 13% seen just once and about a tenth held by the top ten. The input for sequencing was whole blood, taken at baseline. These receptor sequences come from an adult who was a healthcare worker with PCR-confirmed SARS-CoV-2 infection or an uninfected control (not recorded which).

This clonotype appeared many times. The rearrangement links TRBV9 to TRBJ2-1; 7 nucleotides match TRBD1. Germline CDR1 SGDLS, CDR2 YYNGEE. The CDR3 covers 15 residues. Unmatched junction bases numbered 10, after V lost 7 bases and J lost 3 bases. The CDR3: CASSHRDRNYNEQFF. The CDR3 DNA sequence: TGTGCCAGCTCACACCGGGACAGAAACTACAATGAGCAGTTCTTC.

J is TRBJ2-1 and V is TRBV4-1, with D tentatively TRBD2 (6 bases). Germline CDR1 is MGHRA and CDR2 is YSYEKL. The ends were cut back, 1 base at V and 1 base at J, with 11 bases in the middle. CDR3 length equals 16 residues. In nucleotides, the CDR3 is TGCGCCAGCAGCCAAGTAGCGGACGCATCCTACAATGAGCAGTTCTTC. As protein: CASSQVADASYNEQFF.

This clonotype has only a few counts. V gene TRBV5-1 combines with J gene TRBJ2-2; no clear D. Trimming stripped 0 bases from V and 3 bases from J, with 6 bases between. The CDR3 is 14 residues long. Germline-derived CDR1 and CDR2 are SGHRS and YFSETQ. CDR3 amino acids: CASSLDPDTGELFF. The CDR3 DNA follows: TGCGCCAGCAGCTTGGACCCTGACACCGGGGAGCTGTTTTTT. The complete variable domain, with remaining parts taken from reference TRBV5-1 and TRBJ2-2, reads KAGVTQTPRYLIKTRGQQVTLSCSPISGHRSVSWYQQTPGQGLQFLFEYFSETQRNKGNFPGRFSGRQFSNSRSEMNVSTLELGDSALYLCASSLDPDTGELFFGEGSRLTVL.

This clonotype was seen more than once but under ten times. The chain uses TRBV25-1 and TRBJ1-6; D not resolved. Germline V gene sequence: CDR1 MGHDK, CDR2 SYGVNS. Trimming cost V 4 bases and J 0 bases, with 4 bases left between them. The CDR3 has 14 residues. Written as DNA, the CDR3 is TGTGCCAGCAGTGTGAGCTCCTATAATTCACCCCTCCACTTT. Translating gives CASSVSSYNSPLHF.

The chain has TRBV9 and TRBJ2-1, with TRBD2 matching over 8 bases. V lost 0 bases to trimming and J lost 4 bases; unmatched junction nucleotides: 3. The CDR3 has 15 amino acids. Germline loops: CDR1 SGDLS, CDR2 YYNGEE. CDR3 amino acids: CASSVGGGFYNEQFF. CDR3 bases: TGTGCCAGCAGCGTAGGCGGGGGGTTTTACAATGAGCAGTTCTTC.

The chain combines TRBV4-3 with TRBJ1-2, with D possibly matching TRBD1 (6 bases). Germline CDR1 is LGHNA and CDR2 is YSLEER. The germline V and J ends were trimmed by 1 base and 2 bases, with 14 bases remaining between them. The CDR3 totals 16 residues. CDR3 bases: TGCGCCAGCAGCCAAGTTCTCGGGGGGCTAAACTATGGCTACACCTTC. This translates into CASSQVLGGLNYGYTF.

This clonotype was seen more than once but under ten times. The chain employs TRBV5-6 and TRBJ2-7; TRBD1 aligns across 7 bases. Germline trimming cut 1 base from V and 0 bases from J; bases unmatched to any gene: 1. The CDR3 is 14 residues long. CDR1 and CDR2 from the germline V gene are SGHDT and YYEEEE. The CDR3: CASSLWDSSYEQYF. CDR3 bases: TGTGCCAGCAGCTTGTGGGACAGCTCCTACGAGCAGTACTTC.

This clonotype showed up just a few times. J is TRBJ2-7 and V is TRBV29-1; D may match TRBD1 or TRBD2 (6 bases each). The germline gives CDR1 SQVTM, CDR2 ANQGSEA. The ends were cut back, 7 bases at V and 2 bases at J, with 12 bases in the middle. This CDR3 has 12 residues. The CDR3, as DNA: TGCAGCGGGGGGGACACTCCCTACGAGCAGTACTTC. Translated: CSGGDTPYEQYF.

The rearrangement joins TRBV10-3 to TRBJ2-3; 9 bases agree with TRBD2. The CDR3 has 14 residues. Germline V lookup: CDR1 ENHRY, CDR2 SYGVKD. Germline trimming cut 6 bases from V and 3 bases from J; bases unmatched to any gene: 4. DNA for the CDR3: TGTGCCATCAGCGTCACTAGCGGGACAGATACGCAGTATTTT. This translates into CAISVTSGTDTQYF.

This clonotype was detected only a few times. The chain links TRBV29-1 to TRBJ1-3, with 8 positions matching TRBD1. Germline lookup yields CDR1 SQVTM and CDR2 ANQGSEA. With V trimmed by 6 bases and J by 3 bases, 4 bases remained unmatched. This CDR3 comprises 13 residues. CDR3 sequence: CSVLTGDGNTIYF. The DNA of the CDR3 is TGCAGCGTCCTGACAGGGGATGGAAACACCATATATTTT. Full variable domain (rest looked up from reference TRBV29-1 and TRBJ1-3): SAVISQKPSRDICQRGTSLTIQCQVDSQVTMMFWYRQQPGQSLTLIATANQGSEATYESGFVIDKFPISRPNLTFSTLTVSNMSPEDSSIYLCSVLTGDGNTIYFGEGSWLTVV.

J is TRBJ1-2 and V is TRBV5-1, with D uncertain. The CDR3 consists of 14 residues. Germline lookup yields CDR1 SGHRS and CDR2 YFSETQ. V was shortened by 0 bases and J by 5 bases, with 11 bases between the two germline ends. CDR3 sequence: CASSLVAEVYGYTF. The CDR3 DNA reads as TGCGCCAGCAGCTTGGTGGCGGAGGTATATGGCTACACCTTC.

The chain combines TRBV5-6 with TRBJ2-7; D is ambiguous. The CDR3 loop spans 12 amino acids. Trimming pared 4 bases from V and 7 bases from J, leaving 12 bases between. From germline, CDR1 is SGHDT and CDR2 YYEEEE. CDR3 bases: TGTGCCAGCAGCCGTCCCTTAGGGGAGCAGTACTTC. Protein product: CASSRPLGEQYF. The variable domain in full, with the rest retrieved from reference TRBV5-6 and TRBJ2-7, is DAGVTQSPTHLIKTRGQQVTLRCSPKSGHDTVSWYQQALGQGPQFIFQYYEEEERQRGNFPDRFSGHQFPNYSSELNVNALLLGDSALYLCASSRPLGEQYFGPGTRLTVT.

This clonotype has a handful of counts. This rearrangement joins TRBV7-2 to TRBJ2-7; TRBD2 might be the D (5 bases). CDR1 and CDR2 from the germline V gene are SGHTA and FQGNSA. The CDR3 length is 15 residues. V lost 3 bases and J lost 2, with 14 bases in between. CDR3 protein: CASSFMMAGPYEQYF. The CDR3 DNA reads TGTGCCAGCAGCTTCATGATGGCGGGCCCCTACGAGCAGTACTTC.

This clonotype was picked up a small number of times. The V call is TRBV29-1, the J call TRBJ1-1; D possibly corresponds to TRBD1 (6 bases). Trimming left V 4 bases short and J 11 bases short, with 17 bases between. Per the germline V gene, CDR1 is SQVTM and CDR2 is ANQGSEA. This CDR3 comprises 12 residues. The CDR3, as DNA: TGCAGCGTTGGCGGGGGCTCTGATGAGGCTTTCTTT. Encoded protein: CSVGGGSDEAFF. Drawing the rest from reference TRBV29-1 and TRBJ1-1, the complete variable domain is SAVISQKPSRDICQRGTSLTIQCQVDSQVTMMFWYRQQPGQSLTLIATANQGSEATYESGFVIDKFPISRPNLTFSTLTVSNMSPEDSSIYLCSVGGGSDEAFFGQGTRLTVV.

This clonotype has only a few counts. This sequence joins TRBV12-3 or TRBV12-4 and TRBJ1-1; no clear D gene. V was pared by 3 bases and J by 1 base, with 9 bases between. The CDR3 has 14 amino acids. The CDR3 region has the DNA TGTGCCAGCAGTTTCTCAGAAGGGAACACTGAAGCTTTCTTT. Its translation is CASSFSEGNTEAFF.

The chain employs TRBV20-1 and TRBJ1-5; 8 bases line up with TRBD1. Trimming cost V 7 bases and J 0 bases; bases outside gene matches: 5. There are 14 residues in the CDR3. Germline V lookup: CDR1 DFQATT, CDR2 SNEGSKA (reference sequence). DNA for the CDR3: TGCAGTGTGCCGGACAGGGTTAGCAATCAGCCCCAGCATTTT. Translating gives CSVPDRVSNQPQHF.

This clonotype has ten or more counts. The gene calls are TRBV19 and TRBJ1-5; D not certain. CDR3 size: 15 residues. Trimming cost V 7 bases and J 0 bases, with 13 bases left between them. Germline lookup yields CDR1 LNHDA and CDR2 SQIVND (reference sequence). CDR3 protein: CASTPGGYSNQPQHF. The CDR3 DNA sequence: TGTGCCAGTACCCCAGGTGGATATAGCAATCAGCCCCAGCATTTT.

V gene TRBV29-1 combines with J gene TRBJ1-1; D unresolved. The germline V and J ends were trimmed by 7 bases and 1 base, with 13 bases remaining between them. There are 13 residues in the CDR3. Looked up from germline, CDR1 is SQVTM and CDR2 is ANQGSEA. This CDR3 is CSAKGAGNTEAFF. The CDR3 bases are TGCAGCGCCAAAGGCGCAGGGAACACTGAAGCTTTCTTT.

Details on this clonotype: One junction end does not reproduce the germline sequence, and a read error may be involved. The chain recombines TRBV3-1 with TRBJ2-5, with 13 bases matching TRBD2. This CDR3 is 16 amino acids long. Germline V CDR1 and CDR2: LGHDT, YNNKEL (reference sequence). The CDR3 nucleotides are TGTGTCAGCAGCCGGGGACTAGCGGGAAGCCAAGAGACCCAGTACTTC. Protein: CVSSRGLAGSQETQYF.

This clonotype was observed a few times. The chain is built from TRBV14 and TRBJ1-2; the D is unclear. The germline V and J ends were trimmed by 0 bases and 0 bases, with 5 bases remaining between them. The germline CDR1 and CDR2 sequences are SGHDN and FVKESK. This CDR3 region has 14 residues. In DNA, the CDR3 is TGTGCCAGCAGCCAAGAACTATCTAACTATGGCTACACCTTC. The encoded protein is CASSQELSNYGYTF.

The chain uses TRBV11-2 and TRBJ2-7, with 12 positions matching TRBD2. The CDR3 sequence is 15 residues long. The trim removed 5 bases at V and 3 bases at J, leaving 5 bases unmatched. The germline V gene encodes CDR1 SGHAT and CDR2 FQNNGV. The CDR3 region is CASSPELAGGYEQYF. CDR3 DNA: TGTGCCAGCAGCCCAGAACTAGCGGGGGGCTACGAGCAGTACTTC.

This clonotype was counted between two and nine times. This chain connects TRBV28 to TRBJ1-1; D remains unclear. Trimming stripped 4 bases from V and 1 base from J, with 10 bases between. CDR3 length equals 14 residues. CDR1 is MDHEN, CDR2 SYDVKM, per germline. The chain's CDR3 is CASSSDDTNTEAFF. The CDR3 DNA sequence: TGTGCCAGCAGTTCCGACGATACGAACACTGAAGCTTTCTTT. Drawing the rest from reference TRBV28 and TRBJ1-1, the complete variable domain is DVKVTQSSRYLVKRTGEKVFLECVQDMDHENMFWYRQDPGLGLRLIYFSYDVKMKEKGDIPEGYSVSREKKERFSLILESASTNQTSMYLCASSSDDTNTEAFFGQGTRLTVV.

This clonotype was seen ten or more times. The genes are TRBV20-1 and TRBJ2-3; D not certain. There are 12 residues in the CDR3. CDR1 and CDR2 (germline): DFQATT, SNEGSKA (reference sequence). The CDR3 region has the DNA TGCTCTCTTAGAGCGTTACGAGATACGCAGTATTTT. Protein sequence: CSLRALRDTQYF.

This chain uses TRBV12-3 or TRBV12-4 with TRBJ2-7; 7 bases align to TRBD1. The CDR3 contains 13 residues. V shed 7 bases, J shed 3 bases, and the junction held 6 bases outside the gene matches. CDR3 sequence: CASTGQVRYEQYF. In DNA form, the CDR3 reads TGTGCCAGCACTGGACAGGTTCGCTACGAGCAGTACTTC.

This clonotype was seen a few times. CDR3 loop: CASSLIPGNEKLFF. As DNA, the CDR3 is TGCGCCAGCAGCTTGATCCCGGGTAATGAAAAACTGTTTTTT. The chain carries TRBV5-1 and TRBJ1-4; D gene uncertain. V lost 1 base to trimming and J lost 4 bases, with 8 bases between them. CDR1 and CDR2 (germline): SGHRS, YFSETQ. CDR3 length equals 14 residues.

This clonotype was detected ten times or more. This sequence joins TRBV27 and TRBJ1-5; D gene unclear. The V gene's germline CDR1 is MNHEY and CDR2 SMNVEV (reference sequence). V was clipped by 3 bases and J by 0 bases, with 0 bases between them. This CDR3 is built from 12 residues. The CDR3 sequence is CASSFSNQPQHF. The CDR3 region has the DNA TGTGCCAGCAGTTTTAGCAATCAGCCCCAGCATTTT.

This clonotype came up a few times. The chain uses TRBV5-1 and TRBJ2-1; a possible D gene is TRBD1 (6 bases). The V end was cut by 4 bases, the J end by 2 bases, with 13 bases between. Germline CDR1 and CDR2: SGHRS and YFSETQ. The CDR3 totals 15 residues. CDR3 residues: CASSLGQSTYNEQFF. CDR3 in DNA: TGCGCCAGCAGCCTCGGACAGAGCACCTACAATGAGCAGTTCTTC.